The 6 T cell receptor beta chains given below trace back to one sample, sequenced in a study of T cells in Graves' hyperthyroidism and ophthalmopathy. TCR beta CDR3 sequences were amplified from RNA transcripts. An initial round of RT-PCR targeting the TCR CDR3 relied on the HTBI primer set. Using its own MiXCR run on the multiplex PCR reads, TCRdb lists one record per CDR3 protein. Of 300,000 to 350,000 distinct CDR3 sequences listed, 21% are singletons. The sample was blood. All receptors come from a woman aged 45-65 years with Graves' hyperthyroidism.

This clonotype was seen a few times. The chain employs TRBV6-1 and TRBJ2-2; TRBD2 matches 11 bases. The CDR3 has 18 amino acids. V shed 6 bases, J shed 3 bases, and the junction held 12 bases outside the gene matches. Germline V lookup: CDR1 MNHNS, CDR2 SASEGT. The CDR3 loop is CASSERPLGLADTGELFF. In DNA, the CDR3 is TGTGCCAGCAGCGAAAGGCCCCTGGGACTAGCGGACACCGGGGAGCTGTTTTTT.

In its sample, this clonotype was seen many times. The gene calls are TRBV12-3 or TRBV12-4 and TRBJ2-1; D not certain. CDR3 length: 14 amino acids. V dropped 8 bases and J dropped 5 bases, with 16 bases sitting between them. CDR3 loop: CASGRTGSDNEQFF. For the CDR3, the DNA is TGTGCCAGCGGCCGGACCGGATCCGACAATGAGCAGTTCTTC.

This chain connects TRBV19 to TRBJ1-5; TRBD1 aligns across 7 bases. The CDR3 totals 15 residues. Germline CDR1 and CDR2: LNHDA and SQIVND (reference sequence). J lost 7 bases, V lost 5 bases, and 11 bases had no gene match. CDR3 DNA sequence: TGTGCCAGTAGTCCCGGACACAGGGGAAGGCAGCCCCAGCATTTT. Its protein product is CASSPGHRGRQPQHF.

This clonotype was observed a few times. The V call is TRBV5-6, the J call TRBJ2-3; 12 bases are a match to TRBD2. CDR1 SGHDT and CDR2 YYEEEE come from the germline V gene. Unmatched junction bases numbered 7, after V lost 4 bases and J lost 4 bases. CDR3 length: 16 amino acids. The CDR3 DNA follows: TGTGCCAGCAGCCTCCCGGGACTAGCGGGTTCAGATACGCAGTATTTT. Residues: CASSLPGLAGSDTQYF. Drawing the rest from reference TRBV5-6 and TRBJ2-3, the complete variable domain is DAGVTQSPTHLIKTRGQQVTLRCSPKSGHDTVSWYQQALGQGPQFIFQYYEEEERQRGNFPDRFSGHQFPNYSSELNVNALLLGDSALYLCASSLPGLAGSDTQYFGPGTRLTVL.

This clonotype occurred many times. This chain links TRBV2 with TRBJ2-1, with D uncertain. CDR1 is SNHLY, CDR2 FYNNEI, per germline. The V gene lost 7 bases and the J gene lost 0 bases, with 10 bases spanning the gap. The CDR3 contains 14 residues. CDR3 DNA sequence: TGTGCCAGCACCTCGGAGAGCTCCTACAATGAGCAGTTCTTC. The encoded protein is CASTSESSYNEQFF.

V and J are TRBV10-3 and TRBJ2-5; TRBD1 matches 8 bases. Germline values: CDR1 ENHRY, CDR2 SYGVKD. The ends lost 6 bases at V and 5 bases at J; junction bases unmatched: 8. The CDR3 extends over 14 amino acids. The DNA for the CDR3 is TGTGCCATCAGCCGCGGACAGGGTCCGGAGACCCAGTACTTC. It specifies CAISRGQGPETQYF.